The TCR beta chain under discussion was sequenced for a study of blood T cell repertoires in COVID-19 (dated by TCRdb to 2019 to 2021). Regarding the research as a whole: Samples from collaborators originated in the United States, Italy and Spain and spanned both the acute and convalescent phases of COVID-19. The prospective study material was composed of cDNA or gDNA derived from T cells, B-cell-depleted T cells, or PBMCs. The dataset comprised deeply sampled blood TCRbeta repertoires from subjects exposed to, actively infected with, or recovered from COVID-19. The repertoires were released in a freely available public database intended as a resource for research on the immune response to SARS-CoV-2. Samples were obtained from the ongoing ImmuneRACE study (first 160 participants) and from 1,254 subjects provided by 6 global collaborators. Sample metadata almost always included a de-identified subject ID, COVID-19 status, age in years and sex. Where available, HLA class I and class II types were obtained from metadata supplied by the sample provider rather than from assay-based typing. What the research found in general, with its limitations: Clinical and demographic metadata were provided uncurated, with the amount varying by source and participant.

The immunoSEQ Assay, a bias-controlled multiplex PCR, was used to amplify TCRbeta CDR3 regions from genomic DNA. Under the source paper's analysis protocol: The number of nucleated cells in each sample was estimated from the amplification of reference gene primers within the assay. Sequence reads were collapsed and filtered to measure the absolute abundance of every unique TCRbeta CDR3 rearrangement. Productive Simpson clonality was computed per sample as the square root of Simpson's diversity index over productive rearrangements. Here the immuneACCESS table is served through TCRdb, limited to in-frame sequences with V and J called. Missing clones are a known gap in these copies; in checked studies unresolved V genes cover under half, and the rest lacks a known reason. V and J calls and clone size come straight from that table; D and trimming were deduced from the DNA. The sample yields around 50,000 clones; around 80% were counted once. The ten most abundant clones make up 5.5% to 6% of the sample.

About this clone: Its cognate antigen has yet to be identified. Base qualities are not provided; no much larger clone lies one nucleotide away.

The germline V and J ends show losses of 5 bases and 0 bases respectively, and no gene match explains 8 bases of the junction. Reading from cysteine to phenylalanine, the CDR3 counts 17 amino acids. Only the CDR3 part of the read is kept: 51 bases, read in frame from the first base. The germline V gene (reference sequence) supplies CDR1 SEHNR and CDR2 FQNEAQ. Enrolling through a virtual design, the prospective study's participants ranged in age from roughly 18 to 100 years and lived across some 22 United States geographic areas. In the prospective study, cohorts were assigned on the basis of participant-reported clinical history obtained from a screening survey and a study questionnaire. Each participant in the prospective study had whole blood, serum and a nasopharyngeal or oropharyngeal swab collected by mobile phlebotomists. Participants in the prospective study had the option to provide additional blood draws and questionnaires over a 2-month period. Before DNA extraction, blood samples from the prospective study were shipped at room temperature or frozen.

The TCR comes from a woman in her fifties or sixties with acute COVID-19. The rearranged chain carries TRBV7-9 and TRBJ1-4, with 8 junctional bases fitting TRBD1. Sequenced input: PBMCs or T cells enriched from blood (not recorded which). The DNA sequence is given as TGTGCCAGCAGCCGACAGGGGATTAGAGCAACTAATGAAAAACTGTTTTTT. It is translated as CASSRQGIRATNEKLFF. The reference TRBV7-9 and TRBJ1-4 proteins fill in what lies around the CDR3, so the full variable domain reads DTGVSQNPRHKITKRGQNVTFRCDPISEHNRLYWYRQTLGQGPEFLTYFQNEAQLEKSRLLSDRFSAERPKGSFSTLEIQRTEQGDSAMYLCASSRQGIRATNEKLFFGSGTQLSVL.